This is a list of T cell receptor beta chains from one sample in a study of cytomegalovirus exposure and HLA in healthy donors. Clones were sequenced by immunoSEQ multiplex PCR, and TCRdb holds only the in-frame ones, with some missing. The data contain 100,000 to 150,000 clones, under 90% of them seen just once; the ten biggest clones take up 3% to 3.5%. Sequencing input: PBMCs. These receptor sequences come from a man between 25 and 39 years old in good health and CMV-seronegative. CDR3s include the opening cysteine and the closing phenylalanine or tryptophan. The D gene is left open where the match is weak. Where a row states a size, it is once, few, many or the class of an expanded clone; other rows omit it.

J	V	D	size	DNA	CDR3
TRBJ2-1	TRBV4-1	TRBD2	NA	TGCGCCAGCGGCCCGACTAGCGGGGGCGCATACAATGAGCAGTTCTTC	CASGPTSGGAYNEQFF
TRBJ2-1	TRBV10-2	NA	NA	TGCGCCAGCTCGATCATTTTCGGCAATGAGCAGTTCTTC	CASSIIFGNEQFF
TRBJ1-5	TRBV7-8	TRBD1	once	TGTGCCAGCAGCCTCTCTGAATGGACAGGGGCGAATCAGCCCCAGCATTTT	CASSLSEWTGANQPQHF
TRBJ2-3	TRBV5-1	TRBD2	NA	TGCGCCAGCAGCCCCGGACTAGCGGGGGTGTTTAGCACAGATACGCAGTATTTT	CASSPGLAGVFSTDTQYF
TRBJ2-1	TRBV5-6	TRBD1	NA	TGTGCCAGCAGAACCGATATGACAGGGAACAATGAGCAGTTCTTC	CASRTDMTGNNEQFF
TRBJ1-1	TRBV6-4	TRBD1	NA	TGTGCCAGCAGAGAGACAGGGGGGAACACTGAAGCTTTCTTT	CASRETGGNTEAFF
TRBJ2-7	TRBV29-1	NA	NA	TGCAGCGTTGAAGAGGGGGCCGCCAATGTAGCGTACTTC	CSVEEGAANVAYF
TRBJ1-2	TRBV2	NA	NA	TGTGCCAGCAGTGATACGGACAGACCTATTAACTATGGCTACACCTTC	CASSDTDRPINYGYTF
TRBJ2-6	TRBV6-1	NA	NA	TGTGCCAGCAGTGAAAGGGGTTATGGGGCCAACGTCCTGACTTTC	CASSERGYGANVLTF
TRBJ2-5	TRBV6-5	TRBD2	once	TGTGCCAGCAAAAGCGGAGCGGGGATACAAGAGACCCAGTACTTC	CASKSGAGIQETQYF
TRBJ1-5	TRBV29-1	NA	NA	TGCAGCGTTAGTAGTAGCAATCAGCCCCAGCATTTT	CSVSSSNQPQHF
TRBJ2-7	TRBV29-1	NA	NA	TGCAGCGTTGCGAGCGCCAGGGGTGACGAGCAGTACTTC	CSVASARGDEQYF
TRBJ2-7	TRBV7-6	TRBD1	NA	TGTGCCAGCAGCTTAGCGCTGGGACAGGGAAGCCTCTCCGAGCAGTACTTC	CASSLALGQGSLSEQYF
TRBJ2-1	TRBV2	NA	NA	TGTGCCAGCAGGGGGAGCTCCTACAATGAGCAGTTCTTC	CASRGSSYNEQFF
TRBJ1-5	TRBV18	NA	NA	TGTGCCAGCTCACCACGGCAACGAACGGGTCAGCCCCAGCATTTT	CASSPRQRTGQPQHF
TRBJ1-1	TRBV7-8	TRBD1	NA	TGTGCCAGCAGCTCCTTTCGGGACAGGGCCTCCACTGAAGCTTTCTTT	CASSSFRDRASTEAFF
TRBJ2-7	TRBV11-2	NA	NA	TGTGCCAGCAGCTTAGTCGGGGGCTACGAGCAGTACTTC	CASSLVGGYEQYF
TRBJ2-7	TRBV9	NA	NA	TGTGCCAGCAGCCCGGGAGGGACAGACTTTTCCTACGAGCAGTACTTC	CASSPGGTDFSYEQYF
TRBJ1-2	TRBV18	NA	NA	TGTGCCAGCTCACCAGTGACAGACTATGGCTACACCTTC	CASSPVTDYGYTF
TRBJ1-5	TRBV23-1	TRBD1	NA	TGCGCCAGCAGTCAAGAGGGGGCGGGTGGTCAGCCCCAGCATTTT	CASSQEGAGGQPQHF
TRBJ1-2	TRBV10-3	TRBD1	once	TGTGCCATCAGTGGTCCGGGACAGGGGGTTATAGGTCATGGCTACACCTTC	CAISGPGQGVIGHGYTF
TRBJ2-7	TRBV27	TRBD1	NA	TGTGCCAGCAGTCCCCAGACAGGGCTCAACGAGCAGTACTTC	CASSPQTGLNEQYF
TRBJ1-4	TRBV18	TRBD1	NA	TGTGCCAGCTCACCGGGACAGGGGAATGAAAAACTGTTTTTT	CASSPGQGNEKLFF